Listed below are T cell receptor beta chains from one sample, sequenced in a study of T cells in Graves' hyperthyroidism and ophthalmopathy. Via MiXCR, TCRdb re-called the multiplex PCR reads, giving one row per CDR3 protein. Of more than 350,000 distinct CDR3 sequences in the sample, roughly 15% are singletons; the top ten hold about 18%. The sequenced material came from blood. Receptor source: a young woman with Graves' ophthalmopathy. Both conserved end residues are part of each CDR3. The D gene is left open where the match is weak. The listing skips clone size in some rows; elsewhere it reads once, few, many or a size class.

cdr3_nt: TGCAGTGCCGCAGGGTACAGGGTGGCAGATACGCAGTATTTT
cdr3_aa: CSAAGYRVADTQYF
v_call: TRBV20-1
d_call: .
cdr3_length: 14
j_call: TRBJ2-3
clone_size: many

cdr3_nt: TGTGCCAGCAGCTCTAAGTACACTGAAGCTTTCTTT
cdr3_aa: CASSSKYTEAFF
v_call: TRBV27
d_call: .
cdr3_length: 12
j_call: TRBJ1-1
clone_size: many

cdr3_nt: TGTGCCAGCAGCTTGGCGGCTAGCGGGGGGAAAGAGACCCAGTACTTC
cdr3_aa: CASSLAASGGKETQYF
v_call: TRBV7-6
d_call: TRBD2
cdr3_length: 16
j_call: TRBJ2-5
clone_size: many

cdr3_nt: TGTGCCAGCAGTTTATTGGCAGGGAGTAGGATCCAGTACTTC
cdr3_aa: CASSLLAGSRIQYF
v_call: TRBV27
d_call: .
cdr3_length: 14
j_call: TRBJ2-5
clone_size: many

cdr3_nt: TGTGCCAGCAGTTCCTCGCCAAAATACAATGAGCAGTTCTTC
cdr3_aa: CASSSSPKYNEQFF
v_call: TRBV6-6
d_call: .
cdr3_length: 14
j_call: TRBJ2-1
clone_size: .

cdr3_nt: TGTGCCAGCTCACCAAATTTCGGCACCGTGAATGAGCAGTTCTTC
cdr3_aa: CASSPNFGTVNEQFF
v_call: TRBV18
d_call: .
cdr3_length: 15
j_call: TRBJ2-1
clone_size: many

cdr3_nt: TGTGCCAGCAGTTTTTTCTATCAGCCCCAGCATTTT
cdr3_aa: CASSFFYQPQHF
v_call: TRBV12-3/TRBV12-4
d_call: .
cdr3_length: 12
j_call: TRBJ1-5
clone_size: many

cdr3_nt: TGTGCCAGCAGTTTTTCCACCGCTTTACCTGAAGCTTTCTTT
cdr3_aa: CASSFSTALPEAFF
v_call: TRBV14
d_call: .
cdr3_length: 14
j_call: TRBJ1-1
clone_size: many

cdr3_nt: TGCAGCGTCGTTTCTTGGCAGGAGGCCAAAAACATTCAGTACTTC
cdr3_aa: CSVVSWQEAKNIQYF
v_call: TRBV29-1
d_call: .
cdr3_length: 15
j_call: TRBJ2-4
clone_size: few

cdr3_nt: TGTGCCTGGATGTCGGGCTATGGCTACACCTTC
cdr3_aa: CAWMSGYGYTF
v_call: TRBV30
d_call: .
cdr3_length: 11
j_call: TRBJ1-2
clone_size: many

cdr3_nt: TGCAGTGCTAGGGTTTTGGGCGGCAGGCCTAAGGGTGGGACCCAGTACTTC
cdr3_aa: CSARVLGGRPKGGTQYF
v_call: TRBV20-1
d_call: .
cdr3_length: 17
j_call: TRBJ2-5
clone_size: .

cdr3_nt: TGTGCCAGCAGAGACAAGGGGGCAAAGAACACTGAAGCTTTCTTT
cdr3_aa: CASRDKGAKNTEAFF
v_call: TRBV6-1
d_call: TRBD1
cdr3_length: 15
j_call: TRBJ1-1
clone_size: .

cdr3_nt: TGTGCCAGCAGTTTTCGTTTTTCCGCGAACACCGGGGAGCTGTTTTTT
cdr3_aa: CASSFRFSANTGELFF
v_call: TRBV27
d_call: .
cdr3_length: 16
j_call: TRBJ2-2
clone_size: many

cdr3_nt: TGTGCCAGCAGTAGGACAGATTATGGCTACGCCTTC
cdr3_aa: CASSRTDYGYAF
v_call: TRBV2
d_call: .
cdr3_length: 12
j_call: TRBJ1-2
clone_size: few

cdr3_nt: TGTGCCAGCAGTTTCCCCGACGTGGGTCAGCCCCAGCATTTT
cdr3_aa: CASSFPDVGQPQHF
v_call: TRBV12-3/TRBV12-4
d_call: .
cdr3_length: 14
j_call: TRBJ1-5
clone_size: .

cdr3_nt: TGTGCCAGCAGTTCTACACGGAGGGGCACTGAAGCTTTCTTT
cdr3_aa: CASSSTRRGTEAFF
v_call: TRBV28
d_call: .
cdr3_length: 14
j_call: TRBJ1-1
clone_size: few

cdr3_nt: TGTGCCAGCAGCTTAGGCGGGACTAGCCCTGTGGCGCGGCAGTTCTTC
cdr3_aa: CASSLGGTSPVARQFF
v_call: TRBV11-3
d_call: TRBD2
cdr3_length: 16
j_call: TRBJ2-1
clone_size: few

cdr3_nt: TGTGCCAGCACTGTCCGGCAGGATGGGACACCCCTCCACTTT
cdr3_aa: CASTVRQDGTPLHF
v_call: TRBV2
d_call: .
cdr3_length: 14
j_call: TRBJ1-6
clone_size: few

cdr3_nt: TGCAGCATTAAGGGCGGTTACGAGCAGTACTTC
cdr3_aa: CSIKGGYEQYF
v_call: TRBV29-1
d_call: .
cdr3_length: 11
j_call: TRBJ2-7
clone_size: .

cdr3_nt: TGTGCCAGCAGCAAAGGACAGGGGGCTGGGGGGACTGAAGCTTTCTTT
cdr3_aa: CASSKGQGAGGTEAFF
v_call: TRBV7-9
d_call: TRBD1
cdr3_length: 16
j_call: TRBJ1-1
clone_size: .

cdr3_nt: TGTGCCAGCAGCGATGGGGACAGGGGGAACACTGAAGCTTTCTTT
cdr3_aa: CASSDGDRGNTEAFF
v_call: TRBV9
d_call: TRBD1
cdr3_length: 15
j_call: TRBJ1-1
clone_size: .

cdr3_nt: TGTGCCAGCAGTTTCAGGGAGGGTTCGGAGACCCAGTACTTC
cdr3_aa: CASSFREGSETQYF
v_call: TRBV27
d_call: TRBD2
cdr3_length: 14
j_call: TRBJ2-5
clone_size: .

cdr3_nt: TGTGCCAGCAGCCGGCATGTGACTACCCTTAACACCGGGGAGCTGTTTTTT
cdr3_aa: CASSRHVTTLNTGELFF
v_call: TRBV11-2
d_call: .
cdr3_length: 17
j_call: TRBJ2-2
clone_size: many

cdr3_nt: TGTGCCAGCACCTCTACGGCCCCCCCAGATACGCAGTATTTT
cdr3_aa: CASTSTAPPDTQYF
v_call: TRBV11-1
d_call: .
cdr3_length: 14
j_call: TRBJ2-3
clone_size: many

cdr3_nt: TGTGCCAGCAGCGAAACACGGCACCCCGGCGCAGATACGCAGTATTTT
cdr3_aa: CASSETRHPGADTQYF
v_call: TRBV7-6
d_call: .
cdr3_length: 16
j_call: TRBJ2-3
clone_size: .

cdr3_nt: TGCAGCCAGGGGGAGGGACTACCCACAGATACGCAGTATTTT
cdr3_aa: CSQGEGLPTDTQYF
v_call: TRBV20-1
d_call: .
cdr3_length: 14
j_call: TRBJ2-3
clone_size: many

cdr3_nt: TGTGCTAGTGGTTCCCGGGACAGGGGGGTAGATACGCAGTATTTT
cdr3_aa: CASGSRDRGVDTQYF
v_call: TRBV12-5
d_call: TRBD1
cdr3_length: 15
j_call: TRBJ2-3
clone_size: many

cdr3_nt: TGTGCCAGCAGCCAAAAGGGACAGGGGGCAGGATACGAGCAGTACTTC
cdr3_aa: CASSQKGQGAGYEQYF
v_call: TRBV3-1
d_call: TRBD1
cdr3_length: 16
j_call: TRBJ2-7
clone_size: .

cdr3_nt: TGTGCCAGCAGCGTAGCGGCGGGGGTCACAGATACGCAGTATTTT
cdr3_aa: CASSVAAGVTDTQYF
v_call: TRBV9
d_call: TRBD2
cdr3_length: 15
j_call: TRBJ2-3
clone_size: many

cdr3_nt: TGTGCCAGCAGTCTGGGACCTTCCGAACAGTACTTC
cdr3_aa: CASSLGPSEQYF
v_call: TRBV12-3/TRBV12-4
d_call: .
cdr3_length: 12
j_call: TRBJ2-7
clone_size: many

cdr3_nt: TGTGCCAGCAGCCGGATGAGGGGGGAGCTGTTTTTT
cdr3_aa: CASSRMRGELFF
v_call: TRBV27
d_call: .
cdr3_length: 12
j_call: TRBJ2-2
clone_size: .

cdr3_nt: TGTGCCAGCAGCTTAGTAGTCCCTGGAAGGGTTCAGCCCCAGCATTTT
cdr3_aa: CASSLVVPGRVQPQHF
v_call: TRBV7-9
d_call: .
cdr3_length: 16
j_call: TRBJ1-5
clone_size: few

cdr3_nt: TGTGCCACCAGTGTTCAGCGGGGGTTTCAAGAGACCCAGTACTTC
cdr3_aa: CATSVQRGFQETQYF
v_call: TRBV24-1
d_call: TRBD2
cdr3_length: 15
j_call: TRBJ2-5
clone_size: many

cdr3_nt: TGTGCCAGCACCTTAGCAGGGTACACCGGGGAGCTGTTTTTT
cdr3_aa: CASTLAGYTGELFF
v_call: TRBV11-3
d_call: .
cdr3_length: 14
j_call: TRBJ2-2
clone_size: many

cdr3_nt: TGTGCCACCGCCGGACGTCCCTACAATGAGCAGTTCTTC
cdr3_aa: CATAGRPYNEQFF
v_call: TRBV24-1
d_call: .
cdr3_length: 13
j_call: TRBJ2-1
clone_size: many

cdr3_nt: TGTGCCAGCAGCTTTAGATCGTATTCTGGAAACACCATATATTTT
cdr3_aa: CASSFRSYSGNTIYF
v_call: TRBV7-6
d_call: .
cdr3_length: 15
j_call: TRBJ1-3
clone_size: many

cdr3_nt: TGTGCCAGCCTGACAGGGATTACAAACGAGCAGTACTTC
cdr3_aa: CASLTGITNEQYF
v_call: TRBV6-2/TRBV6-3
d_call: TRBD1
cdr3_length: 13
j_call: TRBJ2-7
clone_size: many

cdr3_nt: TGTGCCAGCAGAAAAATAGTTAGAGAGTCTGAAGCTTTCTTT
cdr3_aa: CASRKIVRESEAFF
v_call: TRBV6-1
d_call: .
cdr3_length: 14
j_call: TRBJ1-1
clone_size: many

cdr3_nt: TGCAGTGCTAGAGGGGCCAGTGCAACTAATGAAAAACTGTTTTTT
cdr3_aa: CSARGASATNEKLFF
v_call: TRBV20-1
d_call: .
cdr3_length: 15
j_call: TRBJ1-4
clone_size: .

cdr3_nt: TGTGCCAGCAGCTTATATCGGGGACAGGGGCAAGAGACCCAGTACTTC
cdr3_aa: CASSLYRGQGQETQYF
v_call: TRBV11-2
d_call: TRBD1
cdr3_length: 16
j_call: TRBJ2-5
clone_size: many

cdr3_nt: TGTGCCAGCAGCGTAGCTACAGGGGGTTTAGGGGCAAACACCATATATTTT
cdr3_aa: CASSVATGGLGANTIYF
v_call: TRBV9
d_call: TRBD1
cdr3_length: 17
j_call: TRBJ1-3
clone_size: few

cdr3_nt: TGTGCCAGCAGTTTAACCGGGACAGTATACAATGAGCAGTTCTTC
cdr3_aa: CASSLTGTVYNEQFF
v_call: TRBV6-1
d_call: TRBD1
cdr3_length: 15
j_call: TRBJ2-1
clone_size: many

cdr3_nt: TGTGCCAGCAGTGCAGGACTAGCGGGGTCAGATACGCAGTATTTT
cdr3_aa: CASSAGLAGSDTQYF
v_call: TRBV6-1
d_call: TRBD2
cdr3_length: 15
j_call: TRBJ2-3
clone_size: many

cdr3_nt: TGTGCCAGCAGTCGAAGGACTAGCGGGAGGTCGGAGACCCAGTACTTC
cdr3_aa: CASSRRTSGRSETQYF
v_call: TRBV6-1
d_call: TRBD2
cdr3_length: 16
j_call: TRBJ2-5
clone_size: many

cdr3_nt: TGTGCCAGCAGCAAACTTGTATGGGGACCAACCTACGAGCAGTACTTC
cdr3_aa: CASSKLVWGPTYEQYF
v_call: TRBV28
d_call: .
cdr3_length: 16
j_call: TRBJ2-7
clone_size: many

cdr3_nt: TGTGCCAGCAGCTTAGGCAAGCGGGAGCAGTACTTC
cdr3_aa: CASSLGKREQYF
v_call: TRBV7-2
d_call: .
cdr3_length: 12
j_call: TRBJ2-7
clone_size: many

cdr3_nt: TGTGCCACCAGCAGGGGGGGACAGGGATCGGACGAGCAGTACTTC
cdr3_aa: CATSRGGQGSDEQYF
v_call: TRBV15
d_call: TRBD1
cdr3_length: 15
j_call: TRBJ2-7
clone_size: few

cdr3_nt: TGTGCCAGCAGCTTAGGGGGCTTGACTGAAGCTTTCTTT
cdr3_aa: CASSLGGLTEAFF
v_call: TRBV7-9
d_call: .
cdr3_length: 13
j_call: TRBJ1-1
clone_size: many

cdr3_nt: TGCGCCAGCAGCTCCAACGGGGGCTCGCTCTACGAGCAGTACTTC
cdr3_aa: CASSSNGGSLYEQYF
v_call: TRBV5-1
d_call: .
cdr3_length: 15
j_call: TRBJ2-7
clone_size: many

cdr3_nt: TGTGCCAGCAGCCAAGTTTGGGACCAAGAGACCCAGTACTTC
cdr3_aa: CASSQVWDQETQYF
v_call: TRBV3-1
d_call: .
cdr3_length: 14
j_call: TRBJ2-5
clone_size: many

cdr3_nt: TGTGCCAGCAGCTTGAGCGGGGGAAAAGAGACCCAGTACTTC
cdr3_aa: CASSLSGGKETQYF
v_call: TRBV7-2
d_call: TRBD2
cdr3_length: 14
j_call: TRBJ2-5
clone_size: many

cdr3_nt: TGCAGCGTTGAAGATATCGCCGGGACCAAGGAGACCCAGTACTTC
cdr3_aa: CSVEDIAGTKETQYF
v_call: TRBV29-1
d_call: .
cdr3_length: 15
j_call: TRBJ2-5
clone_size: few

cdr3_nt: TGTGCCAGCAGCCCCGGACAGGGTAGCTTTCAGCCCCAGCATTTT
cdr3_aa: CASSPGQGSFQPQHF
v_call: TRBV11-2
d_call: TRBD1
cdr3_length: 15
j_call: TRBJ1-5
clone_size: many

cdr3_nt: TGTGCCAGCAGTGAAAGTATCAGCCGACAAGAGACCCAGTACTTC
cdr3_aa: CASSESISRQETQYF
v_call: TRBV2
d_call: .
cdr3_length: 15
j_call: TRBJ2-5
clone_size: many

cdr3_nt: TGTGCCTGGAGTTTGGGGGGCGGACAGCGCGAGCAGTACTTC
cdr3_aa: CAWSLGGGQREQYF
v_call: TRBV30
d_call: .
cdr3_length: 14
j_call: TRBJ2-7
clone_size: many

cdr3_nt: TGTGCCAGCGGAGTTGACAGGGCTGGAAACACCATATATTTT
cdr3_aa: CASGVDRAGNTIYF
v_call: TRBV6-1
d_call: TRBD1
cdr3_length: 14
j_call: TRBJ1-3
clone_size: few

cdr3_nt: TGCGCCAGCAGCTTGGCGGGACTAGCGGGGGTGGAACACAATGAGCAGTTCTTC
cdr3_aa: CASSLAGLAGVEHNEQFF
v_call: TRBV5-1
d_call: TRBD2
cdr3_length: 18
j_call: TRBJ2-1
clone_size: .

cdr3_nt: TGTGCCACCAGTGATGCGGGACAGGGCAACTACGAGCAGTACTTC
cdr3_aa: CATSDAGQGNYEQYF
v_call: TRBV24-1
d_call: TRBD1
cdr3_length: 15
j_call: TRBJ2-7
clone_size: few

cdr3_nt: TGTGCCAGCAGCCCTCGATACATCTCCCTTCTGAACACTGAAGCTTTCTTT
cdr3_aa: CASSPRYISLLNTEAFF
v_call: TRBV6-1
d_call: .
cdr3_length: 17
j_call: TRBJ1-1
clone_size: many

cdr3_nt: TGTGCCAGCAGTGAGGACAGTTTTCAAGAGACCCAGTACTTC
cdr3_aa: CASSEDSFQETQYF
v_call: TRBV6-1
d_call: .
cdr3_length: 14
j_call: TRBJ2-5
clone_size: many